Below are 20 T cell receptor beta chains sequenced from a single sample in a study of T cell responses to AZD1222 COVID-19 vaccine. Repertoires were generated with immunoSEQ multiplex PCR, while TCRdb's copy carries only in-frame clones and drops some. The data contain roughly 180,000 clones, roughly 93% of them singletons. The source was peripheral blood, collected 28 days after the second dose of the MenACWY control vaccine. Every receptor here comes from an adult who received the MenACWY meningococcal vaccine as a control.

The rearrangement links TRBV19 to TRBJ1-4, with TRBD1 as a possible D gene (5 bases). This CDR3 region has 15 residues. The germline CDR1 and CDR2 sequences are LNHDA and SQIVND (reference sequence). V lost 3 bases, J lost 7 bases, and 15 bases lay in between. The CDR3 bases are TGTGCCAGTAGTATGGCCAGGGTGGAAAGTGAAAAACTGTTTTTT. It yields the protein CASSMARVESEKLFF.

This chain uses TRBV6-6 with TRBJ2-7, with no clear D. CDR3 length: 13 residues. The ends were cut back, 6 bases at V and 4 bases at J, with 13 bases in the middle. CDR1 and CDR2 (germline): MNHNY, SVGAGI (reference sequence). The CDR3 nucleotides read TGTGCCAGCAGCTATGTCGGACGGTACGAGCAGTACTTC. Translated: CASSYVGRYEQYF.

The V and J genes are TRBV10-3 and TRBJ1-2; no firm D call. Trimming removed 6 bases from V and 4 bases from J, with 9 bases in between. Per germline, CDR1 ENHRY and CDR2 SYGVKD. The CDR3 runs to 12 residues. The CDR3 loop reads CAISDGLYGYTF. CDR3 coding DNA: TGTGCCATCAGCGACGGGCTCTATGGCTACACCTTC.

This clone was counted a single time. The chain combines TRBV5-1 with TRBJ2-4, with D tentatively TRBD1 (6 bases). The CDR3 runs to 18 residues. The V end lost 0 bases, the J end lost 0 bases, and 16 bases lay between the germline ends. Germline CDR1 reads SGHRS; CDR2 reads YFSETQ. The CDR3 sequence: CASSLGEGTGPAKNIQYF. CDR3 in DNA: TGCGCCAGCAGCTTGGGAGAGGGTACAGGGCCAGCCAAAAACATTCAGTACTTC.

This clone was counted a single time. The chain is built from TRBV7-2 and TRBJ1-2, with 8 bases identical to TRBD1. Looked up from germline, CDR1 is SGHTA and CDR2 is FQGNSA. CDR3 length: 14 residues. J was trimmed by 4 bases and V by 5 bases; bases with no gene match: 6. The CDR3, as DNA: TGTGCCAGCAGCCCCGACGACAGGGGCTATGGCTACACCTTC. Translation gives CASSPDDRGYGYTF.

CDR3 residues: CASSLADSANTGELFF. The CDR3, as DNA: TGTGCCAGCAGCTTGGCCGACAGTGCGAACACCGGGGAGCTGTTTTTT. The gene calls are TRBV5-4 and TRBJ2-2; D possibly corresponds to TRBD1 (5 bases). CDR1 and CDR2 (germline): SGHNT, YYREEE (reference sequence). The CDR3 contains 16 residues. The ends were cut back, 0 bases at V and 0 bases at J, with 9 bases in the middle.

Here the CDR3 reads CASSRNSDSNQPQHF. The CDR3 DNA reads as TGTGCCAGCAGCCGAAACAGCGATAGCAATCAGCCCCAGCATTTT. The chain employs TRBV5-5 and TRBJ1-5; D remains ambiguous. CDR1 is SGHKS, CDR2 YYEKEE, per germline (reference sequence). V gave up 4 bases and J gave up 0 bases, with 11 bases separating them. The CDR3 spans 15 residues.

The rearrangement joins TRBV5-1 to TRBJ1-1, with D perhaps matching TRBD1 (5 bases). The germline V gene encodes CDR1 SGHRS and CDR2 YFSETQ. Trimming cost V 0 bases and J 0 bases, with 6 bases left between them. CDR3 length: 14 residues. The CDR3 nucleotides read TGCGCCAGCAGCTTGGGACAGATGAACACTGAAGCTTTCTTT. It encodes CASSLGQMNTEAFF.

The chain joins TRBV5-1 to TRBJ2-1, with 9 bases fitting TRBD2. CDR3 length equals 17 residues. J was trimmed by 3 bases and V by 7 bases; bases with no gene match: 14. Germline lookup yields CDR1 SGHRS and CDR2 YFSETQ. Here the CDR3 reads CASCLSSVLAGYNEQFF. CDR3 bases: TGCGCCAGCTGTTTGAGTAGCGTACTAGCGGGCTACAATGAGCAGTTCTTC. The full variable domain, completed using reference TRBV5-1 and TRBJ2-1, is KAGVTQTPRYLIKTRGQQVTLSCSPISGHRSVSWYQQTPGQGLQFLFEYFSETQRNKGNFPGRFSGRQFSNSRSEMNVSTLELGDSALYLCASCLSSVLAGYNEQFFGPGTRLTVL.

This clone was picked up one time. The chain employs TRBV5-1 and TRBJ2-1, with a possible D match to TRBD2 (6 bases). There are 14 residues in the CDR3. Trimming stripped 0 bases from V and 8 bases from J, with 12 bases between. CDR1 and CDR2 from the germline V gene are SGHRS and YFSETQ. The chain's CDR3 is CASSLGGVGDEQFF. The CDR3 bases are TGCGCCAGCAGCTTGGGCGGGGTCGGGGATGAGCAGTTCTTC.

This sequence joins TRBV7-3 and TRBJ2-2; TRBD2 matches 8 bases. The V gene's germline CDR1 is SGHTA and CDR2 FQGTGA. There are 16 residues in the CDR3. J lost 5 bases, V lost 1 base, and 6 bases had no gene match. CDR3 in DNA: TGTGCCAGCAGCTTAATGGGACTAGGGATGACCGGGGAGCTGTTTTTT. This gives the protein CASSLMGLGMTGELFF.

The chain carries TRBV10-3 and TRBJ1-1; no clear D. The V and J ends lost 11 bases and 5 bases respectively, with 18 bases between them. This CDR3 contains 13 residues. The germline CDR1 and CDR2 sequences are ENHRY and SYGVKD. CDR3 loop: CASSTGGGTEAFF. CDR3 coding DNA: TGTGCCTCATCGACGGGTGGCGGAACTGAAGCTTTCTTT.

This rearrangement joins TRBV14 to TRBJ1-3, with a weak D call TRBD1 (5 bases). The CDR3 is 15 residues long. V lost 4 bases and J lost 3, with 13 bases in between. CDR1 is SGHDN and CDR2 is FVKESK in the germline V gene. In DNA, the CDR3 is TGTGCCAGCAGCCCCTTGGACGGACATGGAAACACCATATATTTT. Its protein is CASSPLDGHGNTIYF.

This sequence joins TRBV6-5 and TRBJ1-5; 8 nucleotides align to TRBD1. J gave up 4 bases and V 6 bases, and 8 bases lay outside the gene matches. This CDR3 has 15 amino acids. In germline, CDR1 is MNHEY, CDR2 SVGAGI. The CDR3 reads CASRRGTGGNQPQHF. The CDR3 nucleotides read TGTGCCAGCAGGAGAGGGACAGGAGGTAATCAGCCCCAGCATTTT.

This chain links TRBV7-8 with TRBJ1-2, with D possibly matching TRBD1 (5 bases). Between the trimmed V and J ends, which lost 5 bases and 8 bases, there was a span of 15 bases. This CDR3 region has 13 residues. Germline CDR1 and CDR2: SGHVS and FQNEAQ. The CDR3 here is CASSTRGRAGYTF. CDR3 nucleotides: TGTGCCAGCAGCACACGAGGCAGGGCGGGCTACACCTTC.

This clone came up once. The V and J genes are TRBV19 and TRBJ1-5; D not certain. V lost 8 bases and J lost 5, with 13 bases in between. This CDR3 spans 13 amino acids. Germline V lookup: CDR1 LNHDA, CDR2 SQIVND (reference sequence). The chain's CDR3 is CASGLWADQPQHF. For the CDR3, the DNA is TGTGCCAGTGGGCTTTGGGCAGATCAGCCCCAGCATTTT.

This chain links TRBV1 with TRBJ2-3; the DNA was not compared with TRBD2, the D call given in the table. TRBV1 is termed a pseudogene. This CDR3 has 24 amino acids. The CDR3 coding sequence is TGCACCAGCAGCCAAGGGGACGGACTAGCGGGGGCCGCTTCGTCCACAGTTTCCACAGATACGCAGTATTTT. Its protein product is CTSSQGDGLAGAASSTVSTDTQYF.

This sequence joins TRBV3-1 (or the pseudogene TRBV3-2) and TRBJ1-5; no reliable D call. CDR1 and CDR2 from the germline V gene are LGHDT and YNNKEL (reference sequence). The germline V and J ends were trimmed by 3 bases and 1 base, with 7 bases remaining between them. This CDR3 region has 14 residues. CDR3 bases: TGTGCCAGCAGCCACCTCTTAAGCAATCAGCCCCAGCATTTT. Protein: CASSHLLSNQPQHF.

This rearrangement joins TRBV2 to TRBJ2-3; 12 nucleotides match TRBD2. The trim removed 7 bases at V and 1 base at J, leaving 3 bases unmatched. The CDR3 spans 15 residues. Germline values: CDR1 SNHLY, CDR2 FYNNEI. CDR3: CASTTSGGRTDTQYF. The DNA of the CDR3 is TGTGCCAGCACCACTAGCGGGGGGCGCACAGATACGCAGTATTTT.

This sequence joins TRBV4-1 and TRBJ2-2, with no clear D. Germline V gene sequence: CDR1 MGHRA, CDR2 YSYEKL. Trimming shortened V by 4 bases and J by 0 bases, and 9 bases separated the two germline ends. This CDR3 comprises 15 residues. Here the CDR3 reads CASSRRAANTGELFF. The CDR3 bases are TGCGCCAGCAGCCGGAGAGCAGCGAACACCGGGGAGCTGTTTTTT.